This T cell receptor (beta chain) was recorded in a study of blood T cell repertoires in COVID-19. Turning to the study itself: Samples came from the United States, Italy and Spain, spanning acute and convalescent COVID-19. T cells, B-cell-depleted T cells, or PBMCs provided the cDNA or gDNA that served as material.

Per the authors' pipeline: Reference gene primer amplification gave estimated nucleated cell counts. Generated by immunoSEQ multiplex PCR, the TCRdb table keeps only in-frame clones and is missing some. The V and J calls and the clone size are those of that table, but D and trimming were determined from the DNA. This table holds roughly 170,000 clones, about 84% found once. The CDR3 is made up of 18 amino acids. Trimming took 0 bases from V and 4 from J, leaving 19 bases between them. CDR1 is ENHRY, CDR2 SYGVKD, per germline. This chain connects TRBV10-3 to TRBJ1-5; weak D call: TRBD1 (6 bases). The TCR was taken from a human donor in a cohort sampled during active COVID-19. The source material was peripheral blood. The CDR3 DNA reads TGTGCCATCAGTGAGTCCCAGACAGGTGGTGTCCGAAATCAGCCCCAGCATTTT. Protein product: CAISESQTGGVRNQPQHF.